Included here is one T cell receptor beta chain sequence, with context. The V and J ends lost 4 bases and 4 bases respectively, with 7 bases between them. Germline CDR1 ENHRY, CDR2 SYGVKD. The CDR3 loop spans 12 amino acids. This sample is part of a study of blood T cell repertoires in COVID-19. In the original analysis: The assay estimated nucleated cells by amplifying reference gene primers. Some clones are missing from TCRdb's copy, which holds only in-frame ones; the method was immunoSEQ multiplex PCR. That table furnishes V, J and clone size, whereas the DNA furnished D and trimming. In the table there are some 62,000 clones, approximately 92% of which are singletons.

This clonotype was sampled from a woman aged 60-75 years with COVID-19, enrolled during active disease. The chain recombines TRBV10-3 with TRBJ1-2, with D hard to call. Sample: peripheral blood. CDR3 protein: CAISGGIYGYTF. DNA of the CDR3: TGTGCCATCAGTGGCGGGATCTATGGCTACACCTTC.